This passage covers 17 T cell receptor beta chains from one sample sequenced in a study of vaccination and CD4 T cells after COVID-19. Antigens for these TCRs are unknown. Noted treatment: roughly 11-day PBMC culture with coronavirus spike peptide pools or control peptides (ViraFEST assay). With the Oncomine TCR Beta short-read assay, DNA from cultured CD4+ T cells was sequenced. One entry per CDR3 protein results from TCRdb running MiXCR on the PCR reads. Among roughly 24,000 distinct CDR3 sequences, 58% were seen once, and the ten largest hold approximately 2.6%. Sample: CD4+ T cells from blood, cultured in vitro. The receptors here all came from a human donor who had recovered from COVID-19.

On this clonotype itself: Compared with germline, one end of the junction differs, possibly owing to a read error. The rearrangement uses TRBV6-1 and TRBJ1-1, with 7 bases fitting TRBD1. This CDR3 region has 16 residues. Germline values: CDR1 MNHNS, CDR2 SASEGT. The CDR3 DNA is TGTGCCAGCAGTGAAGCCGGTCCAGGGGGTCCGTCGGCGACTCCTTTT. Its protein product is CASSEAGPGGPSATPF.

The chain links TRBV29-1 to TRBJ2-7, with 10 bases matching TRBD1. The trim removed 8 bases at V and 6 bases at J, leaving 10 bases unmatched. The CDR3 sequence is 13 residues long. CDR1 and CDR2 from the germline V gene are SQVTM and ANQGSEA. The CDR3 sequence: CSTWTGGDPEQYF. CDR3 nucleotide sequence: TGCAGCACATGGACAGGGGGGGACCCCGAGCAGTACTTC.

The chain combines TRBV19 with TRBJ1-2, with a possible D match to TRBD1 (5 bases). Germline CDR1 reads LNHDA; CDR2 reads SQIVND (reference sequence). This CDR3 is 15 amino acids long. V lost 5 bases and J lost 3, with 16 bases in between. The CDR3 DNA reads as TGTGCCAGTAGTTCCCGGGACGGGGACTACTATGGCTACACCTTC. It translates to CASSSRDGDYYGYTF.

This chain's CDR3 is CASSLDHSYEQYF. In DNA form, the CDR3 reads TGTGCCAGCAGCTTAGATCACAGCTACGAGCAGTACTTC. The chain couples TRBV11-2 to TRBJ2-7, with no clear D. The ends were cut back, 0 bases at V and 3 bases at J, with 6 bases in the middle. The CDR3 has 13 residues. Germline V gives CDR1 SGHAT, CDR2 FQNNGV.

The chain couples TRBV15 to TRBJ2-7, with 10 bases identical to TRBD1. CDR1 and CDR2 (germline): LNHNV, YYDKDF (reference sequence). V was pared by 5 bases and J by 6 bases, with 10 bases of the junction left unmatched. The CDR3 covers 15 residues. This CDR3 reads CATSGASGQGSEQYF. Written as DNA, the CDR3 is TGTGCCACCAGCGGGGCCTCGGGACAGGGGAGCGAGCAGTACTTC.

The rearrangement links TRBV12-3 or TRBV12-4 to TRBJ1-2; D gene ambiguous. The CDR3 is made up of 16 amino acids. V was pared by 7 bases and J by 0 bases, with 18 bases between. The CDR3 nucleotides read TGTGCCAGCACCCATCTCATGGGCTTACCTAACTATGGCTACACCTTC. This sequence encodes CASTHLMGLPNYGYTF.

The chain uses TRBV7-2 and TRBJ1-2; 11 positions match TRBD1. V dropped 2 bases and J dropped 1; count of bases not matched to a gene: 12. Per germline, CDR1 SGHTA and CDR2 FQGNSA. The CDR3 runs 19 residues. CDR3 nucleotides: TGTGCCAGCAGCTTAAAAAGGACGGGACAGGGGGGAGGTAACTATGGCTACACCTTC. This gives the protein CASSLKRTGQGGGNYGYTF.

The chain couples TRBV20-1 to TRBJ2-1, with D possibly being TRBD1 or TRBD2 (5 bases each). Germline V gene sequence: CDR1 DFQATT, CDR2 SNEGSKA (reference sequence). Trimming pared 3 bases from V and 4 bases from J, leaving 19 bases between. This CDR3 comprises 16 residues. CDR3 sequence reads: CSARMGRPVLYNEQFF. Here the CDR3 DNA reads TGCAGTGCTAGGATGGGACGGCCGGTTTTATACAATGAGCAGTTCTTC.

V and J are TRBV6-5 and TRBJ2-3; 12 nucleotides align to TRBD2. The CDR3 has 17 amino acids. Germline CDR1 reads MNHEY; CDR2 reads SVGAGI. V dropped 4 bases and J dropped 2; count of bases not matched to a gene: 7. CDR3 sequence: CASSSTTSGGFTDTQYF. Written as DNA, the CDR3 is TGTGCCAGCAGTTCCACTACTAGCGGGGGGTTCACAGATACGCAGTATTTT.

This rearrangement joins TRBV6-5 to TRBJ1-1; no clear D gene. The V end lost 3 bases, the J end lost 4 bases, and 12 bases lay between the germline ends. Germline lookup yields CDR1 MNHEY and CDR2 SVGAGI. This CDR3 has 14 residues. The CDR3 here is CASSYRRETTEAFF. Here the CDR3 DNA reads TGTGCCAGCAGTTATAGGCGGGAAACCACTGAAGCTTTCTTT.

This chain links TRBV29-1 with TRBJ1-2, with a possible D match to TRBD1 (6 bases). This CDR3 is built from 13 residues. Looked up from germline, CDR1 is SQVTM and CDR2 is ANQGSEA. Between the trimmed V and J ends, which lost 3 bases and 2 bases, there was a span of 10 bases. This CDR3 is CSVDRGANYGYTF. In nucleotides, the CDR3 is TGCAGCGTTGACAGGGGCGCCAACTATGGCTACACCTTC. The whole variable domain, filled in from reference TRBV29-1 and TRBJ1-2, reads SAVISQKPSRDICQRGTSLTIQCQVDSQVTMMFWYRQQPGQSLTLIATANQGSEATYESGFVIDKFPISRPNLTFSTLTVSNMSPEDSSIYLCSVDRGANYGYTFGSGTRLTVV.

The rearrangement uses TRBV6-2 or TRBV6-3 and TRBJ2-3, with 8 bases that match TRBD2. V shed 0 bases, J shed 2 bases, and the junction held 10 bases outside the gene matches. Germline CDR1 reads MNHEY; CDR2 reads SVGEGT. The CDR3 consists of 18 residues. CDR3 nucleotide sequence: TGTGCCAGCAGTTACTCGGCCTCACTAGCGGAGTACACAGATACGCAGTATTTT. It codes for CASSYSASLAEYTDTQYF.

This rearrangement joins TRBV6-4 to TRBJ1-6; perhaps TRBD1 as D (5 bases). Trimming shortened V by 7 bases and J by 9 bases, and 19 bases separated the two germline ends. The CDR3 runs to 15 residues. Germline V gene data show CDR1 as MRHNA and CDR2 as SNTAGT. As DNA, the CDR3 is TGTGCCAGCATTAATTCAGGGTCAGGGACTTCACCCCTCCACTTT. As protein: CASINSGSGTSPLHF.

This clonotype was seen a handful of times. In DNA form, the CDR3 reads TGTGCCAGCAGCGCCCGGGATGAGCAGTTCTTC. Amino acids: CASSARDEQFF. The chain couples TRBV7-8 to TRBJ2-1; D is undetermined. The CDR3 loop spans 11 amino acids. V lost 5 bases and J 8 bases, leaving 7 bases between the germline ends. Germline V gene sequence: CDR1 SGHVS, CDR2 FQNEAQ.

This clonotype came up once. The V call is TRBV6-2 or TRBV6-3, the J call TRBJ2-1; D perhaps matches TRBD2 (6 bases). The CDR3 contains 16 residues. Trimming left V 2 bases short and J 3 bases short, with 14 bases between. Germline lookup yields CDR1 MNHEY and CDR2 SVGEGT. The DNA for the CDR3 is TGTGCCAGCAGTTACAGGCTCGGGGGTGACTACAATGAGCAGTTCTTC. Translation: CASSYRLGGDYNEQFF.

V is TRBV11-2 and J is TRBJ1-6, with D uncertain. V dropped 4 bases and J dropped 7 bases, with 23 bases sitting between them. Germline V gives CDR1 SGHAT, CDR2 FQNNGV. CDR3 length: 18 amino acids. The CDR3 here is CASSYLAGPQIENSPLHF. Here the CDR3 DNA reads TGTGCCAGCAGCTATCTGGCGGGTCCCCAAATTGAGAATTCACCCCTCCACTTT.

The genes are TRBV27 and TRBJ2-3; 7 bases match TRBD2. V lost 5 bases, J lost 5 bases, and 1 base stayed unmatched. Germline V gives CDR1 MNHEY, CDR2 SMNVEV (reference sequence). This CDR3 region has 12 residues. Here the CDR3 reads CASSPGGDTQYF. CDR3 DNA: TGTGCCAGCAGTCCGGGGGGAGATACGCAGTATTTT.